A single sample is the source of the 25 T cell receptor beta chains below, sequenced in a study of blood T cell repertoires in COVID-19. Clones were sequenced by immunoSEQ multiplex PCR, and TCRdb holds only the in-frame ones, with some missing. The sample consists of 130,000 or so clones, less than 85% of them appearing once. Source material: peripheral blood. Receptors were obtained from a woman aged 55-75 years with acute or convalescent COVID-19.

The genes are TRBV5-6 and TRBJ1-6; no firm D call. Germline lookup yields CDR1 SGHDT and CDR2 YYEEEE. This CDR3 spans 15 amino acids. Trimming shortened V by 0 bases and J by 7 bases, and 11 bases separated the two germline ends. The DNA for the CDR3 is TGTGCCAGCAGCTTGGCCCCGGAGAGCAATTCACCCCTCCACTTT. Amino acid sequence: CASSLAPESNSPLHF.

The chain is built from TRBV14 and TRBJ1-6, with unresolved D. Germline V CDR1 and CDR2: SGHDN, FVKESK. CDR3 length equals 15 residues. Trimming stripped 0 bases from V and 0 bases from J, with 3 bases between. In DNA form, the CDR3 reads TGTGCCAGCAGCCAAGACAGCTCCTATAATTCACCCCTCCACTTT. Translated: CASSQDSSYNSPLHF.

This clone has more than one count but fewer than ten. The gene calls are TRBV30 and TRBJ2-7; 7 bases agree with TRBD1. Trimming took 5 bases from V and 4 from J; bases not matched to a gene: 8. CDR3 length equals 13 residues. Germline CDR1 GTSNPN, CDR2 SVGIG (reference sequence). This CDR3 is CAWGDSEVYEQYF. CDR3 DNA: TGTGCCTGGGGGGACAGCGAGGTATACGAGCAGTACTTC.

The V gene is TRBV10-3, the J gene TRBJ1-3; D is perhaps TRBD1 (6 bases). The CDR3 spans 17 residues. Trimming stripped 8 bases from V and 0 bases from J, with 20 bases between. In germline, CDR1 is ENHRY, CDR2 SYGVKD. CDR3 sequence (DNA): TGTGCCATCGGGGGCCATACTGGGCTCGACTCTGGAAACACCATATATTTT. The encoded protein is CAIGGHTGLDSGNTIYF.

The chain employs TRBV6-5 and TRBJ1-4, with unresolved D. V gave up 6 bases and J gave up 12 bases, with 17 bases separating them. Germline values: CDR1 MNHEY, CDR2 SVGAGI. The CDR3 totals 13 residues. The chain's CDR3 is CASSPNVVGELFF. The CDR3 nucleotides are TGTGCCAGCAGCCCCAACGTAGTGGGCGAACTGTTTTTT.

The chain carries TRBV2 and TRBJ2-6, with 10 bases lining up with TRBD1. CDR1 SNHLY and CDR2 FYNNEI come from the germline V gene. This CDR3 spans 18 amino acids. V lost 2 bases, J lost 2 bases, and 6 bases stayed unmatched. CDR3 nucleotides: TGTGCCAGCAGTGAAATCGGACAGGGGGTCCCTGGGGCCAACGTCCTGACTTTC. It specifies CASSEIGQGVPGANVLTF.

The chain joins TRBV3-1 (or the pseudogene TRBV3-2) to TRBJ2-5, with D possibly being TRBD1 (5 bases). V was trimmed by 4 bases and J by 4 bases, leaving 19 bases between them. Germline V gene sequence: CDR1 LGHDT, CDR2 YNNKEL (reference sequence). This CDR3 spans 16 amino acids. Here the CDR3 reads CASSPQFTGVSETQYF. In nucleotides, the CDR3 is TGTGCCAGCAGCCCCCAATTTACAGGAGTGTCAGAGACCCAGTACTTC.

This rearrangement joins TRBV6-5 to TRBJ1-2; 7 bases fit TRBD1. The CDR3 sequence is 12 residues long. V trimming: 10 bases; J trimming: 3 bases; junction bases outside the gene matches: 5. Germline V lookup: CDR1 MNHEY, CDR2 SVGAGI. CDR3 protein: CATYRGDYGYTF. CDR3 nucleotide sequence: TGTGCCACCTACAGGGGAGACTATGGCTACACCTTC.

CDR3 sequence (DNA): TGTGCCAGTAGGGGTCCCGGGACAGGGGCGAATAATGAAAAACTGTTTTTT. Translating it yields CASRGPGTGANNEKLFF. The chain combines TRBV19 with TRBJ1-4; 10 positions match TRBD1. V trimming: 6 bases; J trimming: 4 bases; junction bases outside the gene matches: 11. Germline V lookup: CDR1 LNHDA, CDR2 SQIVND (reference sequence). This CDR3 has 17 residues.

This chain links TRBV2 with TRBJ1-3, with D possibly matching TRBD1 (5 bases). The CDR3 totals 15 residues. The germline CDR1 and CDR2 sequences are SNHLY and FYNNEI. Trimming pared 10 bases from V and 0 bases from J, leaving 16 bases between. The CDR3 sequence is CANEQDSVSGNTIYF. The CDR3 DNA sequence: TGTGCCAACGAACAGGATTCCGTCTCTGGAAACACCATATATTTT.

The V and J genes are TRBV7-3 and TRBJ2-2; weak D call: TRBD2 (5 bases). V lost 2 bases, J lost 4 bases, and 8 bases lay in between. This CDR3 is built from 14 residues. The germline CDR1 and CDR2 sequences are SGHTA and FQGTGA. CDR3 protein: CASSLSGSTGELFF. DNA for the CDR3: TGTGCCAGCAGCTTATCGGGGAGCACCGGGGAGCTGTTTTTT.

The chain is built from TRBV5-8 and TRBJ1-2; D is perhaps TRBD1 (6 bases). Germline V gene sequence: CDR1 SGHTS, CDR2 YDEGEE. V lost 4 bases, J lost 8 bases, and 21 bases lay in between. This CDR3 is 15 amino acids long. The CDR3 sequence: CASSAILAGVGGYTF. In nucleotides, the CDR3 is TGTGCCAGCAGCGCGATCCTGGCAGGGGTCGGCGGCTACACCTTC.

The chain joins TRBV30 to TRBJ1-6; D gene ambiguous. V lost 1 base and J lost 10, with 8 bases in between. CDR3 length: 12 residues. Germline lookup yields CDR1 GTSNPN and CDR2 SVGIG (reference sequence). CDR3 residues: CAWSGSSSPLHF. CDR3 bases: TGTGCCTGGAGTGGGTCTAGCTCACCCCTCCACTTT.

This chain connects TRBV7-2 to TRBJ2-1; 9 nucleotides match TRBD2. V shed 2 bases and J 7 bases; nucleotides not matched to a gene: 9. The CDR3 covers 16 residues. Germline V gives CDR1 SGHTA, CDR2 FQGNSA. For the CDR3, the DNA is TGTGCCAGCAGCTTATGGGGGCTAGCGGGGAGGAATGAGCAGTTCTTC. Its protein product is CASSLWGLAGRNEQFF.

The chain has TRBV5-5 and TRBJ1-4; 7 bases line up with TRBD1. The CDR3 runs 16 residues. The V segment lost 5 bases and the J segment 4 bases; nucleotides outside the gene matches: 11. The V gene's germline CDR1 is SGHKS and CDR2 YYEKEE (reference sequence). The CDR3 region is CASSSDRAGVNEKLFF. In DNA, the CDR3 is TGTGCCAGCAGTTCTGACAGGGCCGGGGTTAATGAAAAACTGTTTTTT. The entire variable domain, with the rest obtained from reference TRBV5-5 and TRBJ1-4, is as follows: DAGVTQSPTHLIKTRGQQVTLRCSPISGHKSVSWYQQVLGQGPQFIFQYYEKEERGRGNFPDRFSARQFPNYSSELNVNALLLGDSALYLCASSSDRAGVNEKLFFGSGTQLSVL.

The chain recombines TRBV10-1 with TRBJ1-1; D perhaps matches TRBD1 (5 bases). CDR1 is WNHNN and CDR2 is SYGVQD in the germline V gene (reference sequence). CDR3 size: 13 residues. Trimming removed 7 bases at V and 1 base at J, with 10 bases between. In DNA, the CDR3 is TGCGCCAGCACGTGGGGCCCGAACACTGAAGCTTTCTTT. It encodes CASTWGPNTEAFF.

This chain links TRBV7-9 with TRBJ1-2; D unclear. CDR1 SEHNR and CDR2 FQNEAQ come from the germline V gene (reference sequence). V shed 6 bases and J shed 3 bases, with 20 bases lying between them. This CDR3 is 16 amino acids long. The CDR3, as DNA: TGTGCCAGCAGATCCCCCTCTAGTTGGGGAGACTATGGCTACACCTTC. It is translated as CASRSPSSWGDYGYTF. The whole variable domain, remainder taken from reference TRBV7-9 and TRBJ1-2, is DTGVSQNPRHKITKRGQNVTFRCDPISEHNRLYWYRQTLGQGPEFLTYFQNEAQLEKSRLLSDRFSAERPKGSFSTLEIQRTEQGDSAMYLCASRSPSSWGDYGYTFGSGTRLTVV.

The chain couples TRBV6-5 to TRBJ1-1; no clear D gene. Germline CDR1 and CDR2: MNHEY and SVGAGI. CDR3 length: 15 amino acids. V lost 5 bases and J lost 5, with 18 bases in between. The CDR3 sequence: CASSPGVLSGTEAFF. The CDR3 DNA sequence: TGTGCCAGCAGTCCTGGGGTCCTTTCGGGGACTGAAGCTTTCTTT.

The rearrangement uses TRBV12-3 or TRBV12-4 and TRBJ1-2, with 7 bases lining up with TRBD1. The CDR3 is made up of 12 amino acids. Trimming cost V 6 bases and J 12 bases; bases outside gene matches: 10. CDR3 loop: CASRFGQVENTF. CDR3 nucleotides: TGTGCCAGCAGATTCGGACAGGTGGAAAACACCTTC.

The V and J genes are TRBV5-1 and TRBJ2-5, with D possibly TRBD2 on 5 matching bases. Trimming removed 6 bases at V and 5 bases at J, with 20 bases between. Germline V CDR1 and CDR2: SGHRS, YFSETQ. The CDR3 spans 15 residues. CDR3: CASTYSGLDGETQYF. The CDR3 DNA follows: TGCGCCAGCACCTACTCAGGACTGGACGGGGAGACCCAGTACTTC.

This sequence joins TRBV30 and TRBJ1-2; D uncertain. The V gene lost 3 bases and the J gene lost 5 bases, with 22 bases spanning the gap. Germline CDR1 GTSNPN, CDR2 SVGIG (reference sequence). CDR3 size: 16 residues. Here the CDR3 DNA reads TGTGCCTGGAGAGAGCTCCGGACCCTCGGAGGGTATGGCTACACCTTC. This gives the protein CAWRELRTLGGYGYTF.

The chain links TRBV18 to TRBJ2-7; no definite D call. Trimming removed 6 bases at V and 5 bases at J, with 17 bases between. This CDR3 comprises 14 residues. CDR1 and CDR2 from the germline V gene are KGHSH and LQKENI. In nucleotides, the CDR3 is TGTGCCAGCTCTCCCGAAAGCGCCGGCCACGAGCAGTACGTC. Protein sequence: CASSPESAGHEQYV.

The rearrangement uses TRBV18 and TRBJ1-5; D is perhaps TRBD1 (6 bases). Per the germline V gene, CDR1 is KGHSH and CDR2 is LQKENI. Trimming pared 3 bases from V and 4 bases from J, leaving 10 bases between. This CDR3 has 14 residues. The CDR3 here is CASSPNTGNQPQHF. The CDR3 DNA reads as TGTGCCAGCTCACCCAACACAGGGAATCAGCCCCAGCATTTT. Full variable domain (rest looked up from reference TRBV18 and TRBJ1-5): NAGVMQNPRHLVRRRGQEARLRCSPMKGHSHVYWYRQLPEEGLKFMVYLQKENIIDESGMPKERFSAEFPKEGPSILRIQQVVRGDSAAYFCASSPNTGNQPQHFGDGTRLSIL.

The sample holds a few counts of this clone. The V call is TRBV20-1, the J call TRBJ2-1; possible D gene TRBD1, 5 bases. Trimming took 3 bases from V and 7 from J, leaving 13 bases between them. Germline assignment: CDR1 DFQATT and CDR2 SNEGSKA (reference sequence). The CDR3 is 13 residues long. The CDR3 here is CSASSGALNEQFF. CDR3 DNA: TGCAGTGCTAGTAGTGGGGCCTTAAATGAGCAGTTCTTC.

The rearrangement links TRBV5-5 to TRBJ2-2, with D perhaps TRBD2 (7 bases). The germline gives CDR1 SGHKS, CDR2 YYEKEE (reference sequence). With 3 bases removed from V and 2 bases from J, the gap between germline ends came to 14 bases. This CDR3 spans 16 amino acids. This CDR3 reads CASSSPGGSNTGELFF. DNA for the CDR3: TGTGCCAGCAGCTCCCCGGGGGGCTCAAACACCGGGGAGCTGTTTTTT.